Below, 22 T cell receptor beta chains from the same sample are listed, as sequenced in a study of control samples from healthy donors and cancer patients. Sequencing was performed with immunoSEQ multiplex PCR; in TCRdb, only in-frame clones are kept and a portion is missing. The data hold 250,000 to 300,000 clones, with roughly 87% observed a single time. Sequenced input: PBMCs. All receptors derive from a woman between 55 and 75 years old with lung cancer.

CDR3 protein: CTSKWGTSGTGELFF. The CDR3 bases are TGCACCAGCAAATGGGGGACTAGCGGGACCGGGGAGCTGTTTTTT. The V and J genes are TRBV1 and TRBJ2-2; TRBD2, the table's D call, was not compared with the DNA. TRBV1 is a recognized pseudogene. This CDR3 is 15 amino acids long.

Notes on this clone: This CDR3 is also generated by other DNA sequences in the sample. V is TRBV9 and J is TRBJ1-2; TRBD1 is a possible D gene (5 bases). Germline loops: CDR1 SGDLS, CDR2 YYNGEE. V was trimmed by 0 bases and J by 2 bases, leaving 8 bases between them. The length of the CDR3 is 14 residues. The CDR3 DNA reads TGTGCCAGCAGCGTAGGAACAGGCAACTATGGCTACACCTTC. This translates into CASSVGTGNYGYTF.

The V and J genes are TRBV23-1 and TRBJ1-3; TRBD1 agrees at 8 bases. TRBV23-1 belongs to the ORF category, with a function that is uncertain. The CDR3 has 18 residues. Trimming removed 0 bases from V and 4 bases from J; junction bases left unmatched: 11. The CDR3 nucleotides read TGCGCCAGCAGTCAATCGGGGCCAGGGGGCCTAAGGGGAAACACCATATATTTT. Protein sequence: CASSQSGPGGLRGNTIYF.

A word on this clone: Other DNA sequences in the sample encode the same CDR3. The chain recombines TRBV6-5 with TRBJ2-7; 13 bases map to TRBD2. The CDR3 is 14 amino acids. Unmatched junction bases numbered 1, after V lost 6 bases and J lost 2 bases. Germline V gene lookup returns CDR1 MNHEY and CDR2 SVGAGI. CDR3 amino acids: CASRTSGGTYEQYF. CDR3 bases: TGTGCCAGCAGGACTAGCGGGGGGACCTACGAGCAGTACTTC.

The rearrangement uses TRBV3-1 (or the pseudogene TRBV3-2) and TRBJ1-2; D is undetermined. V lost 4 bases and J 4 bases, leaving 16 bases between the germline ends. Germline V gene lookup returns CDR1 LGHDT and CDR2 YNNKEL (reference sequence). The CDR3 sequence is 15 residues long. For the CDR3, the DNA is TGTGCCAGCAGCCTCGCCGGTGGCGGATTCTATGGCTACACCTTC. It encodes CASSLAGGGFYGYTF.

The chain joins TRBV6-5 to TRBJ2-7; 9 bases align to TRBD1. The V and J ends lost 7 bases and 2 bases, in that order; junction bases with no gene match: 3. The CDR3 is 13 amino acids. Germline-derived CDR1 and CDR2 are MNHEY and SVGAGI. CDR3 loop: CASIRTGAYEQYF. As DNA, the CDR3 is TGTGCCAGCATACGGACAGGGGCCTACGAGCAGTACTTC.

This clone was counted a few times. The CDR3 region has the DNA TGTGCCTGGGACAGGGTAGGAGGAAACACCATATATTTT. It translates to CAWDRVGGNTIYF. The V call is TRBV30, the J call TRBJ1-3, with 7 nucleotides matching TRBD1. Germline V gene data show CDR1 as GTSNPN and CDR2 as SVGIG (reference sequence). CDR3 length: 13 residues. V lost 5 bases and J lost 4; bases outside the gene matches: 5. Full variable domain (rest looked up from reference TRBV30 and TRBJ1-3): SQTIHQWPATLVQPVGSPLSLECTVEGTSNPNLYWYRQAAGRGLQLLFYSVGIGQISSEVPQNLSASRPQDRQFILSSKKLLLSDSGFYLCAWDRVGGNTIYFGEGSWLTVV.

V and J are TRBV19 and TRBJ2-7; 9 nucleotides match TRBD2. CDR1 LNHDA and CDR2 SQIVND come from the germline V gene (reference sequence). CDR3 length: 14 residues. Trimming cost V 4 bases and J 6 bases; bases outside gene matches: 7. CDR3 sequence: CASSNAGGPSEQYF. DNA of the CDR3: TGTGCCAGTAGTAACGCGGGAGGGCCCTCCGAGCAGTACTTC.

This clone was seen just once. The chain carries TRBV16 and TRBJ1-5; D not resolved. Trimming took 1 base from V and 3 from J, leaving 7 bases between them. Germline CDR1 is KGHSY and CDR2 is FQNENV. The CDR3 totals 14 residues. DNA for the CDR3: TGTGCCAGCAGCCAATTAGGCCACAATCAGCCCCAGCATTTT. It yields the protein CASSQLGHNQPQHF.

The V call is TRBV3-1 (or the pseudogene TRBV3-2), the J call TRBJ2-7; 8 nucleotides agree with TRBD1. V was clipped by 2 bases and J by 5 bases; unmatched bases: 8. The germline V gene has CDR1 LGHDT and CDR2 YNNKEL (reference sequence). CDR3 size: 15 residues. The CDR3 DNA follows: TGTGCCAGCAGCCAACCTCGGACAGGGTGGAACGAGCAGTACTTC. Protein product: CASSQPRTGWNEQYF.

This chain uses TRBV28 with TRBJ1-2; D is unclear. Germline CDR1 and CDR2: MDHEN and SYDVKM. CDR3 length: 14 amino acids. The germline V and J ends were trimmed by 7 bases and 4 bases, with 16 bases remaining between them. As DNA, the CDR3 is TGTGCCAGCATCAGGTACTCCTCTGGCTATGGCTACACCTTC. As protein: CASIRYSSGYGYTF.

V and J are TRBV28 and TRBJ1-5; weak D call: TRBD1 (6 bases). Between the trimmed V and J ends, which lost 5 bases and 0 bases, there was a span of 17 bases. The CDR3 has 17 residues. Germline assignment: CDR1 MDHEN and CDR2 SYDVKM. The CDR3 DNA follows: TGTGCCAGCAGTCGGCCACTACAGGGCCATAGCAATCAGCCCCAGCATTTT. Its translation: CASSRPLQGHSNQPQHF.

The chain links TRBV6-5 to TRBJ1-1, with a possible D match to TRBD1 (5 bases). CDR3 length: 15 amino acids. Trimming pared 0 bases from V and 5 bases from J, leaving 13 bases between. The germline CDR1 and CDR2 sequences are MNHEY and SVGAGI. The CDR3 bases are TGTGCCAGCAGTTACTCGGATCTTGGGACGACTGAAGCTTTCTTT. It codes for CASSYSDLGTTEAFF.

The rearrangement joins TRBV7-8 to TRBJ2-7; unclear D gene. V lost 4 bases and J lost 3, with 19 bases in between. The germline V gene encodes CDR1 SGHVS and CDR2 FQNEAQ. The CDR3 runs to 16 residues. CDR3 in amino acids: CASSSDVAGIYYEQYF. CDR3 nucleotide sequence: TGTGCCAGCAGCTCGGACGTAGCAGGTATTTACTACGAGCAGTACTTC.

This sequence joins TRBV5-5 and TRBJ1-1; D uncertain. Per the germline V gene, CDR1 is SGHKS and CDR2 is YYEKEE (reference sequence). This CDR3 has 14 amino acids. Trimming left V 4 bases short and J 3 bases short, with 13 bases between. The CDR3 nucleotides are TGTGCCAGCAGCCGGACTTTTGGTTACACTGAAGCTTTCTTT. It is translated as CASSRTFGYTEAFF.

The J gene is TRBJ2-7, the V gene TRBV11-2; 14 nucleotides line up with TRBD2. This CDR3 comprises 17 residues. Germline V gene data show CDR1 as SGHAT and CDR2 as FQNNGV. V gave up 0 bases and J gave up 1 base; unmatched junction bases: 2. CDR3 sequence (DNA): TGTGCCAGCAGCTTAGACTGGACTAGCGGGAGGTCCTACGAGCAGTACTTC. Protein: CASSLDWTSGRSYEQYF.

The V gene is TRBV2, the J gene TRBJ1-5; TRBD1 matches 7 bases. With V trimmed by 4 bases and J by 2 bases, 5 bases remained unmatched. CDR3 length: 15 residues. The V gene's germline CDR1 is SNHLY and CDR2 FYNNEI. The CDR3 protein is CASSGRTGRNQPQHF. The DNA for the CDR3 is TGTGCCAGCAGTGGGAGGACAGGACGCAATCAGCCCCAGCATTTT.

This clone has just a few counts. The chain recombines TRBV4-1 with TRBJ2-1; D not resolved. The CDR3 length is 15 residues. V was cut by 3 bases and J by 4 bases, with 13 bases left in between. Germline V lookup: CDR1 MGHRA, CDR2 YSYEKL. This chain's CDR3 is CASSHRLNDYNEQFF. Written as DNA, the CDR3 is TGCGCCAGCAGCCACCGGTTAAATGATTACAATGAGCAGTTCTTC.

Here the CDR3 DNA reads TGTGCCAGCCATTCCTACGAGCAGTACTTC. As protein: CASHSYEQYF. V is TRBV28 and J is TRBJ2-7; D gene unclear. CDR3 length: 10 amino acids. The V end lost 8 bases, the J end lost 1 base, and 3 bases lay between the germline ends. CDR1 is MDHEN and CDR2 is SYDVKM in the germline V gene.

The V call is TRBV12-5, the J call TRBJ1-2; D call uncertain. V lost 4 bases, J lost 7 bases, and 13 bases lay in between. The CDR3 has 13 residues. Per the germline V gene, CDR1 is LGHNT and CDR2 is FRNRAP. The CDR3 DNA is TGTGCTAGTGGTTGGCCCGGTGGCTCTGGCTACACCTTC. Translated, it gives CASGWPGGSGYTF.

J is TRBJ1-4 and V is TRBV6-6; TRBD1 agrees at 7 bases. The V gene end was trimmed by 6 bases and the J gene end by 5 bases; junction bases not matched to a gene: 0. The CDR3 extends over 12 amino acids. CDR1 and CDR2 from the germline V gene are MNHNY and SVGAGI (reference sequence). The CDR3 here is CASRDRNEKLFF. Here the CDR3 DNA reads TGTGCCAGCAGGGACAGGAATGAAAAACTGTTTTTT.

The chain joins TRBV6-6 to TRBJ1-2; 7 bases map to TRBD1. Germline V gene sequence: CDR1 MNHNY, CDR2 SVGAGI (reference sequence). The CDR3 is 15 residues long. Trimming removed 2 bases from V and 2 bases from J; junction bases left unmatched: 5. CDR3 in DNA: TGTGCCAGCAGTTACCCGGGACAGTCGAACTATGGCTACACCTTC. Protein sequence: CASSYPGQSNYGYTF.